The 14 T cell receptor beta chains presented below share a single source sample, sequenced in a study of blood T cell repertoires in COVID-19. TCRdb keeps only in-frame clones here, not all; method: immunoSEQ multiplex PCR. The repertoire holds some 150,000 clones, with 83% as singletons. The sample taken for sequencing was peripheral blood. These receptors were taken from a woman aged 55-70 years with COVID-19, enrolled during active disease.

J is TRBJ1-2 and V is TRBV6-1; D is unresolved. CDR3 length: 13 residues. Trimming cost V 1 base and J 5 bases, with 8 bases left between them. Germline assignment: CDR1 MNHNS and CDR2 SASEGT. As DNA, the CDR3 is TGTGCCAGCAGTGAAGGAGGGCTGTATGGCTACACCTTC. This sequence encodes CASSEGGLYGYTF.

DNA for the CDR3: TGTGCCAGCAGAGCAGGACAGGGCAGCTCCTACGAGCAGTACGTC. Residues: CASRAGQGSSYEQYV. The V gene is TRBV6-5, the J gene TRBJ2-7; 8 bases line up with TRBD1. The V and J ends lost 6 bases and 0 bases, in that order; junction bases with no gene match: 7. Germline CDR1 reads MNHEY; CDR2 reads SVGAGI. The CDR3 loop spans 15 amino acids.

The chain links TRBV7-3 to TRBJ2-7; 10 bases agree with TRBD1. Germline CDR1 SGHTA, CDR2 FQGTGA. The CDR3 runs 13 residues. The J segment lost 7 bases and the V segment lost 5 bases, leaving 5 bases of the junction unmatched. The CDR3 loop reads CASSRDRGGEQYV. The CDR3 coding sequence is TGTGCCAGCAGCCGGGACAGGGGTGGGGAGCAGTACGTC.

This sequence joins TRBV25-1 and TRBJ1-2, with unresolved D. The germline V gene encodes CDR1 MGHDK and CDR2 SYGVNS. The V end lost 7 bases, the J end lost 1 base, and 10 bases lay between the germline ends. The CDR3 loop spans 13 amino acids. CDR3 in amino acids: CASTRDGNYGYTF. CDR3 bases: TGTGCCAGCACTAGAGACGGTAACTATGGCTACACCTTC.

This clone was seen a handful of times. This rearrangement joins TRBV20-1 to TRBJ2-7; TRBD1 agrees at 7 bases. V dropped 3 bases and J dropped 8; count of bases not matched to a gene: 4. The CDR3 has 11 amino acids. Germline V gene sequence: CDR1 DFQATT, CDR2 SNEGSKA (reference sequence). CDR3 protein: CSARGQLQQYV. DNA for the CDR3: TGCAGTGCTAGGGGACAGCTCCAGCAGTACGTC.

The chain employs TRBV24-1 and TRBJ2-3, with TRBD2 matching over 8 bases. Trimming removed 3 bases from V and 7 bases from J; junction bases left unmatched: 2. Germline CDR1 is KGHDR and CDR2 is SFDVKD. The CDR3 spans 13 residues. CDR3 bases: TGTGCCACCAGTGATGGACTAGCAAATACGCAGTATTTT. Protein product: CATSDGLANTQYF.

The chain carries TRBV6-2 or TRBV6-3 and TRBJ2-2; TRBD2 agrees at 7 bases. Germline V gives CDR1 MNHEY, CDR2 SVGEGT. This CDR3 is 17 amino acids long. J was trimmed by 3 bases and V by 4 bases; bases with no gene match: 11. CDR3 residues: CASSSYYGTTYTGELFF. In nucleotides, the CDR3 is TGTGCCAGCAGTTCCTATTACGGGACTACATACACCGGGGAGCTGTTTTTT.

This chain uses TRBV7-9 with TRBJ1-1; D gene uncertain. The germline V gene has CDR1 SEHNR and CDR2 FQNEAQ (reference sequence). Deletions cut 5 bases from V and 6 bases from J, with 13 bases between. This CDR3 has 13 amino acids. The CDR3 loop is CASSPLLGAEAFF. The CDR3 nucleotides are TGTGCCAGCAGCCCCTTGCTCGGAGCTGAAGCTTTCTTT.

This clone was recorded once. The rearrangement joins TRBV6-5 to TRBJ2-7, with 10 bases fitting TRBD2. The CDR3 is made up of 16 amino acids. The germline gives CDR1 MNHEY, CDR2 SVGAGI. Trimming at V came to 0 bases and at J to 5 bases, leaving 7 bases not matched to a gene. The DNA for the CDR3 is TGTGCCAGCAGTTACTCGAGGTCTAGCGGGAGCCACGAGCAGTACTTC. Amino acid sequence: CASSYSRSSGSHEQYF.

V is TRBV7-3 and J is TRBJ2-2; 7 bases line up with TRBD1. The J segment lost 5 bases and the V segment lost 6 bases, leaving 6 bases of the junction unmatched. From germline, CDR1 is SGHTA and CDR2 FQGTGA. The CDR3 consists of 14 residues. CDR3 region: CASSRDSITGELFF. The CDR3 nucleotides are TGTGCCAGCAGTCGGGACAGTATAACCGGGGAGCTGTTTTTT.

The rearrangement links TRBV5-1 to TRBJ1-1; no definite D call. Per germline, CDR1 SGHRS and CDR2 YFSETQ. Between the trimmed V and J ends, which lost 7 bases and 0 bases, there was a span of 16 bases. The CDR3 has 15 amino acids. The CDR3: CASGKGREVNTEAFF. As DNA, the CDR3 is TGCGCCAGCGGAAAAGGGAGGGAAGTGAACACTGAAGCTTTCTTT.

This clone was counted between two and nine times. The V call is TRBV5-1, the J call TRBJ1-2; weak D call: TRBD1 (6 bases). The CDR3 extends over 13 amino acids. The germline V and J ends were trimmed by 4 bases and 8 bases, with 15 bases remaining between them. The V gene's germline CDR1 is SGHRS and CDR2 YFSETQ. CDR3 loop: CASSPDSRLGYTF. The CDR3 DNA sequence: TGCGCCAGCAGCCCGGACAGTAGGCTAGGCTACACCTTC.

The chain joins TRBV14 to TRBJ2-2, with TRBD2 matching over 8 bases. V lost 0 bases to trimming and J lost 3 bases; unmatched junction nucleotides: 9. CDR1 and CDR2 (germline): SGHDN, FVKESK. The CDR3 length is 18 residues. CDR3 residues: CASSQDSIAGIYTGELFF. The CDR3 DNA is TGTGCCAGCAGCCAAGATTCTATAGCGGGGATATACACCGGGGAGCTGTTTTTT.

J is TRBJ2-2 and V is TRBV11-3; 9 bases agree with TRBD2. With V trimmed by 4 bases and J by 8 bases, 5 bases remained unmatched. CDR3 length: 14 residues. Germline loops: CDR1 SGHNT, CDR2 YENEEA. The CDR3 loop reads CASSSRLAAGELFF. In DNA, the CDR3 is TGTGCCAGCAGCTCCCGACTAGCGGCTGGGGAGCTGTTTTTT.